This TCR beta chain was documented in a study of blood T cell repertoires in COVID-19 (dated by TCRdb to 2020 to 2021). The study in broad terms: Samples covering the acute and convalescent phases of COVID-19 were provided by collaborators in the United States, Italy and Spain. The sample metadata nearly always contained a de-identified subject ID, COVID-19 status, age in years and sex. The repertoires were made available in a free public database intended to serve as a resource for research on the immune response to SARS-CoV-2. Where available, HLA class I and class II types were taken from metadata supplied by the sample provider and were not determined by assay-based typing. The samples were drawn from the first 160 participants of the ongoing ImmuneRACE study and from about 1,200 subjects provided by 6 global collaborators. The dataset comprised deeply sampled blood TCRbeta repertoires from subjects exposed to, actively infected with, or recovered from COVID-19. The prospective study material was composed of cDNA or gDNA derived from T cells, B-cell-depleted T cells, or PBMCs.

The study at large found these results: The amount of clinical and demographic metadata varied by source and participant and was provided uncurated.

In the case of this clone: This clone's antigen is unknown. No base quality values were provided; no much bigger clone lies one nucleotide off.

The immunoSEQ Assay, a bias-controlled multiplex PCR, was used to amplify TCRbeta CDR3 regions from genomic DNA. Under the source paper's analysis protocol: The number of nucleated cells in each sample was estimated from the amplification of reference gene primers within the assay. Sequence reads were collapsed and filtered to measure the absolute abundance of every unique TCRbeta CDR3 rearrangement. For each sample, productive Simpson clonality was calculated by taking the square root of Simpson's diversity index across productive rearrangements. Drawn from immuneACCESS, this table holds only the in-frame rearrangements with V and J called that TCRdb kept. Clones are partly lost; checked studies trace under half to an unresolved V gene and leave the rest unexplained. The V and J calls and clone size are taken from that table; D and trimming were inferred from the DNA. The sample has 240,000 or so clones on record, roughly 86% of them singletons. Together, the top ten hold approximately 6.8% of the sample.

The CDR3 covers 16 residues, taking in both the cysteine and the phenylalanine. Only CDR3 DNA is held: 48 bases, read in frame from base 1. Based on the germline V gene, the CDR1 and CDR2 sequences are SGHTS and YDEGEE. Trimming takes 0 bases from V and 8 bases from J, and the germline ends sit 17 bases apart. Each collaborating institution followed its own protocols to collect whole blood in K2EDTA tubes. Collaborator samples were shipped for TCRbeta analysis as frozen whole blood, isolated PBMCs, or DNA extracted from either sample type. The sequenced material came from peripheral blood. This chain is built from TRBV5-8 and TRBJ2-2, with a weak D call of TRBD1 (6 bases match). This clonotype was obtained from a woman in her 70s with active or convalescent COVID-19. The CDR3 is CASSLGMDRALGELFF. In nucleotides, the sequence is TGTGCCAGCAGCTTGGGTATGGACAGAGCCCTGGGGGAGCTGTTTTTT.